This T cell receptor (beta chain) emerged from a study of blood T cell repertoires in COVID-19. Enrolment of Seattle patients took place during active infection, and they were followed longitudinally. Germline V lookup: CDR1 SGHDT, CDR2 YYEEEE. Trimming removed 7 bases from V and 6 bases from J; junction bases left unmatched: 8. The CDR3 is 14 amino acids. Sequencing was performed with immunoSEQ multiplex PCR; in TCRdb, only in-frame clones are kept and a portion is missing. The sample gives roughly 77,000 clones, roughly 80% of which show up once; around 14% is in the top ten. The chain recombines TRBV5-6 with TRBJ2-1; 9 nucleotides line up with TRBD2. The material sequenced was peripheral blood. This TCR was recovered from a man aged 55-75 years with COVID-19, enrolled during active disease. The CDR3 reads CASGSLAGLNEQFF. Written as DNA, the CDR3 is TGTGCCAGCGGGTCCCTAGCGGGGCTCAATGAGCAGTTCTTC.